This is a list of T cell receptor beta chains from one sample in a study of T cells in Graves' hyperthyroidism and ophthalmopathy. TCRdb analysed the multiplex PCR reads with MiXCR anew, one entry per CDR3 protein. The table records a few hundred thousand distinct CDR3 sequences, under 15% of them present only once. The sample was blood. Source of these receptors: a woman aged 30 to 39 with Graves' hyperthyroidism. Both conserved end residues are part of each CDR3. D genes are given only for firm matches. Not every row has a clone size; where given, it reads once, few, many or a size class.

size: -; V: TRBV7-9; D: -; J: TRBJ2-3; DNA: TGTGCCAGCAGCTTATCCCCGTCAGATACGCAGTATTTT; CDR3: CASSLSPSDTQYF
size: many; V: TRBV27; D: -; J: TRBJ1-3; DNA: TGTGCCAGCAGTTTATCGTCCAGAGGAAACACCATATATTTT; CDR3: CASSLSSRGNTIYF
size: few; V: TRBV6-5; D: -; J: TRBJ2-2; DNA: TGTGCCAGCAGTTACTGGGCCGGGGAGCTGTTTTTT; CDR3: CASSYWAGELFF
size: -; V: TRBV10-1; D: TRBD2; J: TRBJ2-1; DNA: TGCGCCAGCAGTATGACGGGACTAGCGGAGGTTAGCTCCTACAATGAGCAGTTCTTC; CDR3: CASSMTGLAEVSSYNEQFF
size: many; V: TRBV18; D: TRBD1; J: TRBJ1-1; DNA: TGTGCCAGCTCACCACCGACAGGGGAGAACACTGAAGCTTTCTTT; CDR3: CASSPPTGENTEAFF
size: many; V: TRBV20-1; D: -; J: TRBJ1-1; DNA: TGCAGTGAGGCCGGGGCCGCGAGGAACACTGAAGCTTTCTTT; CDR3: CSEAGAARNTEAFF
size: few; V: TRBV3-1; D: -; J: TRBJ1-5; DNA: TGTGCCAGCAGCCACCGCGACGGGGGGTCATTTGGGAATCAGCCCCAGCATTTT; CDR3: CASSHRDGGSFGNQPQHF
size: many; V: TRBV7-2; D: TRBD1; J: TRBJ2-7; DNA: TGTGCCAGCAGCCCCCGGGACAGGGGTTACGAGCAGTACTTC; CDR3: CASSPRDRGYEQYF
size: -; V: TRBV7-8; D: TRBD2; J: TRBJ2-2; DNA: TGTGCCAGCAGTGCTAGCGGGAAAAACACCGGGGAGCTGTTTTTT; CDR3: CASSASGKNTGELFF
size: many; V: TRBV7-9; D: TRBD2; J: TRBJ2-1; DNA: TGTGCCAGCAGCTCCGTGGGACTAGCGGACCAAGACTCCTACAATGAGCAGTTCTTC; CDR3: CASSSVGLADQDSYNEQFF
size: many; V: TRBV9; D: -; J: TRBJ2-7; DNA: TGTGCCAGCGCCCCAGGGGCAGGGGACGACTACGAGCAGTACTTC; CDR3: CASAPGAGDDYEQYF
size: -; V: TRBV27; D: -; J: TRBJ2-7; DNA: TGTGCCAGCAGCCTCCAGGAAACTCCGCCCTACGAGCAGTACTTC; CDR3: CASSLQETPPYEQYF
size: few; V: TRBV13; D: TRBD2; J: TRBJ2-7; DNA: TGTGCCAGCAGCACCCGGACTAGTACAGGGCAGTACTTC; CDR3: CASSTRTSTGQYF
size: many; V: TRBV6-1; D: -; J: TRBJ2-7; DNA: TGTGCCAGCAGTGAAGGAACCTACGAGCAGTACTTC; CDR3: CASSEGTYEQYF
size: -; V: TRBV2; D: -; J: TRBJ1-2; DNA: TGTGCCAACATCCGGGCCTCAGGCTCCTATGGCTACACCTTC; CDR3: CANIRASGSYGYTF
size: many; V: TRBV6-1; D: TRBD2; J: TRBJ2-7; DNA: TGTGCCAGCAGTGCTAGCGGGAGTACTTACGAGCAGTACTTC; CDR3: CASSASGSTYEQYF
size: many; V: TRBV9; D: TRBD2; J: TRBJ2-5; DNA: TGTGCCAGCAGCCCAGGAGGACTAGCGGGGGCAGAGACCCAGTACTTC; CDR3: CASSPGGLAGAETQYF
size: -; V: TRBV20-1; D: TRBD2; J: TRBJ2-1; DNA: TGCAGTGCTAGACTAGCGGGGGTGAAGATCTACAATGAGCAGTTCTTC; CDR3: CSARLAGVKIYNEQFF
size: -; V: TRBV9; D: -; J: TRBJ2-5; DNA: TGTGCCAGCAGCGTTGCAGTTTCAAGGGAAGAGACCCAGTACTTC; CDR3: CASSVAVSREETQYF
size: many; V: TRBV28; D: -; J: TRBJ2-7; DNA: TGTGCCAGCGGAAGGGCGAGGGAGCAGTACTTC; CDR3: CASGRAREQYF
size: -; V: TRBV9; D: -; J: TRBJ2-1; DNA: TGTGCCAGCAGCGGCGCCGGGGGCGCTAATGAGCAGTTCTTC; CDR3: CASSGAGGANEQFF
size: -; V: TRBV5-1; D: -; J: TRBJ1-6; DNA: TGCGCCAGCCGCGTACGAGCCGGGACATCTAATTCACCCCTCCACTTC; CDR3: CASRVRAGTSNSPLHF
size: few; V: TRBV20-1; D: TRBD1; J: TRBJ1-5; DNA: TGCAGTGCTATTTGGGGAGAGAGACAGGGGGATAGCAATCAGCCCCAGCATTTT; CDR3: CSAIWGERQGDSNQPQHF
size: few; V: TRBV28; D: -; J: TRBJ2-3; DNA: TGTGCCAGCACCCCCCGTACAGATACGCAGTATTTT; CDR3: CASTPRTDTQYF
size: many; V: TRBV20-1; D: TRBD1; J: TRBJ1-2; DNA: TGCAGTGCTCCCGACAGGGAGATCTATGGCTACACCTTC; CDR3: CSAPDREIYGYTF
size: -; V: TRBV6-5; D: TRBD2; J: TRBJ2-1; DNA: TGTGCCAGCAGTTTCCTTCTAGCGGGAGATGAGCAGTTCTTC; CDR3: CASSFLLAGDEQFF
size: -; V: TRBV28; D: -; J: TRBJ1-2; DNA: TGTGCCAGCAGTTTAATGCGGGGCTACGGGGACTATGGCTACACCTTC; CDR3: CASSLMRGYGDYGYTF
size: -; V: TRBV4-1; D: -; J: TRBJ2-7; DNA: TGCGCCAGCAGCCAAGATGGGAGGCAGGGGACCGCCTACGAGCAGTACTTC; CDR3: CASSQDGRQGTAYEQYF
size: -; V: TRBV28; D: -; J: TRBJ1-4; DNA: TGTGCCAGCAGTTTGGCGGGGGAGGAAAAACTGTTTTTT; CDR3: CASSLAGEEKLFF
size: few; V: TRBV30; D: TRBD2; J: TRBJ2-1; DNA: TGTGCCTGGAGTGTAAGGACTAGCGGGAGCAATGAGCAGTTCTTC; CDR3: CAWSVRTSGSNEQFF
size: -; V: TRBV20-1; D: -; J: TRBJ1-4; DNA: TGCAGTGCTAGAGTGCCGGGGGCTAATGAAAAACTGTTTTTT; CDR3: CSARVPGANEKLFF
size: -; V: TRBV6-1; D: -; J: TRBJ1-5; DNA: TGTGCCAGCAGCGAAGAGGACCAAACCGGTAATCAGCCCCAGCATTTT; CDR3: CASSEEDQTGNQPQHF
size: -; V: TRBV4-1; D: -; J: TRBJ2-1; DNA: TGCGCCAGCAGCCAAGATACGGGAGTCGGCAATGAGCAGTTCTTC; CDR3: CASSQDTGVGNEQFF
size: many; V: TRBV27; D: -; J: TRBJ1-5; DNA: TGTGCCAGCAGTTTAAGGTCTTTGGAGGGGACGGCTTTCAATCAGCCCCAGCATTTT; CDR3: CASSLRSLEGTAFNQPQHF
size: -; V: TRBV5-1; D: -; J: TRBJ2-7; DNA: TGCGCCAGCAGCTTGGGGGGAACCGGGACTGGGAACTACGAGCAGTACTTC; CDR3: CASSLGGTGTGNYEQYF
size: many; V: TRBV5-1; D: TRBD1; J: TRBJ1-1; DNA: TGCGCCAGCAGCCGGACAGGGCAGTCGAACACTGAAGCTTTCTTT; CDR3: CASSRTGQSNTEAFF
size: few; V: TRBV20-1; D: -; J: TRBJ2-7; DNA: TGCAGTGCTAGAGCCCCCCCGTACGAGCAGTACTTC; CDR3: CSARAPPYEQYF
size: many; V: TRBV5-1; D: -; J: TRBJ2-1; DNA: TGCGCCAGCAGCTTGGCCCGGCTTGACATTGACAATGAGCAGTTCTTC; CDR3: CASSLARLDIDNEQFF
size: -; V: TRBV28; D: TRBD2; J: TRBJ2-5; DNA: TGTGCCAGCTCACCACGTTTGACTAGCGGGAAAGAGACCCAGTACTTC; CDR3: CASSPRLTSGKETQYF
size: many; V: TRBV11-2; D: TRBD2; J: TRBJ2-5; DNA: TGTGCCAGCAGCTTAGGGGCTAGCGGGCGTCAAGAGACCCAGTACTTC; CDR3: CASSLGASGRQETQYF
size: few; V: TRBV2; D: -; J: TRBJ2-5; DNA: TGTGCCAGCAGGTACGGGATTTATGGCGCGAACAACCAAGAGACCCAGTACTTC; CDR3: CASRYGIYGANNQETQYF
size: many; V: TRBV29-1; D: -; J: TRBJ2-7; DNA: TGCAGCGCCACGGACCCTGACGAGCAGTACTTC; CDR3: CSATDPDEQYF
size: -; V: TRBV4-1; D: -; J: TRBJ2-3; DNA: TGCGCCAGCAGCCAACCCCACGCGGTTCCCACAGATACGCAGTATTTT; CDR3: CASSQPHAVPTDTQYF
size: few; V: TRBV7-2; D: -; J: TRBJ2-2; DNA: TGTGCCAGCAGCCGTGAAGCGAGTACGAACACCGGGGAGCTGTTTTTT; CDR3: CASSREASTNTGELFF
size: once; V: TRBV10-3; D: TRBD1; J: TRBJ1-2; DNA: TGTGCCATCAGTGGCCCTTCAAGGGACAGGGGAAACTATGGCTACACCTTC; CDR3: CAISGPSRDRGNYGYTF
size: few; V: TRBV5-1; D: TRBD1; J: TRBJ2-2; DNA: TGCGCCAGCAGCATCGGGACAGGGGGTCCCGGGGAGCTGTTTTTT; CDR3: CASSIGTGGPGELFF
size: -; V: TRBV15; D: TRBD2; J: TRBJ2-1; DNA: TGTGCCACCGGAATAGCGGGAGCGAGGTACAATGAGCAGTTCTTC; CDR3: CATGIAGARYNEQFF
size: many; V: TRBV20-1; D: -; J: TRBJ2-5; DNA: TGCAGTGCTAGGGGGGGTGGGACCCAGTACTTC; CDR3: CSARGGGTQYF
size: many; V: TRBV12-3/TRBV12-4; D: -; J: TRBJ1-5; DNA: TGTGCCAGCACCGCTAGCAATCAGCCCCAGCATTTT; CDR3: CASTASNQPQHF
size: few; V: TRBV27; D: TRBD2; J: TRBJ2-7; DNA: TGTGCCAGCAGTCTTCTAGCGGGAGGTATCGACGAGCAGTACTTC; CDR3: CASSLLAGGIDEQYF
size: -; V: TRBV20-1; D: TRBD1; J: TRBJ2-1; DNA: TGCAGTGCTAGGACAGGGGATACTACTGGGAATGAGCAGTTCTTC; CDR3: CSARTGDTTGNEQFF
size: many; V: TRBV11-2; D: -; J: TRBJ2-1; DNA: TGTGCCAGCAGCTCCTCTGGACAGTACAATGAGCAGTTCTTC; CDR3: CASSSSGQYNEQFF
size: few; V: TRBV24-1; D: TRBD1; J: TRBJ2-7; DNA: TGTGCCACCCGGGACAGGGAAGTCTACGGGCAGTACTTC; CDR3: CATRDREVYGQYF
size: -; V: TRBV6-1; D: -; J: TRBJ2-2; DNA: TGTGCCAGCAGGACACCGTACACCGGGGAGCTGTTTTTT; CDR3: CASRTPYTGELFF
size: -; V: TRBV5-1; D: -; J: TRBJ2-7; DNA: TGCGCCAGCAGCTTGATAGGTGGTCCGGACGAGCAGTACTTC; CDR3: CASSLIGGPDEQYF
size: few; V: TRBV6-5; D: TRBD2; J: TRBJ2-3; DNA: TGTGCCAGCAGTTACGGAGCGGGAGGGCCATTCGATTTT; CDR3: CASSYGAGGPFDF
size: -; V: TRBV3-1; D: -; J: TRBJ2-6; DNA: TGTGCCAGCAGCCAAGTTCGGGGAAGCTCTGGGGCCAACGTCCTGACTTTC; CDR3: CASSQVRGSSGANVLTF
size: many; V: TRBV11-2; D: TRBD2; J: TRBJ2-1; DNA: TGTGCCAGCAGCTTAGATCTCCGACTAGCGGGAGAAGCAAATGAGCAGTTCTTC; CDR3: CASSLDLRLAGEANEQFF
size: -; V: TRBV6-1; D: TRBD1; J: TRBJ1-5; DNA: TGTGCCAGCAGTCTAAGGGACAGGGCCGATCAGCCCCAGCATTTT; CDR3: CASSLRDRADQPQHF
size: -; V: TRBV6-9; D: -; J: TRBJ2-1; DNA: TGTGCCAGCAGTTCGAATCGGTACAATGAGCAGTTCTTC; CDR3: CASSSNRYNEQFF